The 31 T cell receptor beta chains given below trace back to one sample, sequenced in a study of T cell repertoires in aging, cancer and after chemotherapy. A mixed TRB-A/B primer pool amplified rearranged TRB by multiplex touch-down PCR. MiXCR, applied by TCRdb to the multiplex PCR reads, yields one record per CDR3 protein. The sample records 2,000 to 3,000 distinct CDR3 sequences, almost 35% being singletons. Peripheral blood genomic DNA, not sorted cells or RNA, was the template. Sequenced: blood. These TCRs come from a human donor with a solid tumor.

This clonotype was seen a few times. This chain joins TRBV20-1 and TRBJ2-5, with D possibly matching TRBD2 (6 bases). CDR3 length equals 14 residues. Per germline, CDR1 DFQATT and CDR2 SNEGSKA (reference sequence). V was trimmed by 6 bases and J by 1 base, leaving 15 bases between them. CDR3 coding DNA: TGCAGTGCCAGAACCCCGGGACTCCAAGAGACCCAGTACTTC. This translates into CSARTPGLQETQYF.

By share, this clonotype counts as medium-sized. This rearrangement joins TRBV29-1 to TRBJ2-3, with TRBD2 identical over 7 bases. The V and J ends lost 2 bases and 7 bases, in that order; junction bases with no gene match: 6. This CDR3 has 13 amino acids. CDR1 is SQVTM, CDR2 ANQGSEA, per germline. CDR3 in DNA: TGCAGCGTTGAACGGCGGGAGATAAATACGCAGTATTTT. Translating it yields CSVERREINTQYF.

This clonotype was found a few times. The chain carries TRBV7-9 and TRBJ2-5, with 13 bases identical to TRBD2. The length of the CDR3 is 16 residues. Looked up from germline, CDR1 is SEHNR and CDR2 is FQNEAQ (reference sequence). V gave up 1 base and J gave up 2 bases; unmatched junction bases: 1. The CDR3 is CASSLVLAGGQETQYF. In DNA, the CDR3 is TGTGCCAGCAGCTTAGTACTAGCGGGGGGGCAAGAGACCCAGTACTTC.

This clonotype was observed a handful of times. V usage is TRBV6-1 and J usage is TRBJ2-1; 7 positions agree with TRBD1. With 8 bases clipped from V and 4 bases from J, the junction kept 5 bases outside the gene matches. Germline V lookup: CDR1 MNHNS, CDR2 SASEGT. The CDR3 contains 13 residues. In DNA, the CDR3 is TGTGCCAGCGGGGGACAGCCTTACAATGAGCAGTTCTTC. Translation gives CASGGQPYNEQFF.

Only one count was recorded for this clonotype. This chain connects TRBV5-1 to TRBJ2-3; 8 nucleotides line up with TRBD2. The CDR3 runs 15 residues. With 1 base clipped from V and 2 bases from J, the junction kept 3 bases outside the gene matches. The V gene's germline CDR1 is SGHRS and CDR2 YFSETQ. The DNA for the CDR3 is TGCGCCAGCAGCTTGACCGGGGGGGTCACAGATACGCAGTATTTT. Translated: CASSLTGGVTDTQYF.

This clonotype counts as medium-sized. CDR3 sequence (DNA): TGTGCCAGCAAGGGCCTAGAGACCCAGTACTTC. Its translation is CASKGLETQYF. The chain uses TRBV6-6 and TRBJ2-5, with unresolved D. This CDR3 is built from 11 residues. The V and J ends lost 7 bases and 4 bases respectively, with 7 bases between them. Germline CDR1 reads MNHNY; CDR2 reads SVGAGI (reference sequence).

V is TRBV20-1 and J is TRBJ2-2; TRBD1 might be the D (5 bases). CDR3 length: 17 amino acids. CDR1 is DFQATT, CDR2 SNEGSKA, per germline (reference sequence). Trimming removed 0 bases from V and 3 bases from J, with 17 bases in between. The CDR3 nucleotides read TGCAGTGCTAGAGATATGGTCCAGGGTGGGGACACCGGGGAGCTGTTTTTT. Residues: CSARDMVQGGDTGELFF.

The chain is built from TRBV6-6 and TRBJ2-3, with TRBD1 as a possible D gene (6 bases). Germline-derived CDR1 and CDR2 are MNHNY and SVGAGI (reference sequence). The CDR3 is 16 residues long. V was clipped by 10 bases and J by 0 bases, with 20 bases between them. CDR3: CATSRGFKASTDTQYF. The CDR3, as DNA: TGTGCCACTTCCAGGGGATTTAAGGCTAGCACAGATACGCAGTATTTT.

This clonotype qualifies as large. The genes are TRBV12-3 or TRBV12-4 and TRBJ1-6, with 7 bases fitting TRBD1. V trimming: 6 bases; J trimming: 7 bases; junction bases outside the gene matches: 9. This CDR3 contains 15 residues. The CDR3 DNA follows: TGTGCCAGCAGATTGACAGGGAGGAGGAATTCACCCCTCCACTTT. The encoded protein is CASRLTGRRNSPLHF.

This clonotype has only a few counts. The chain combines TRBV5-1 with TRBJ1-4; a weak D match, TRBD1 (6 bases). The CDR3 has 13 residues. Trimming stripped 5 bases from V and 6 bases from J, with 11 bases between. The V gene's germline CDR1 is SGHRS and CDR2 YFSETQ. DNA for the CDR3: TGCGCCAGCAGAACAAGGACAGATGAAAAACTGTTTTTT. Translating it yields CASRTRTDEKLFF. The full variable domain, its missing parts supplied by reference TRBV5-1 and TRBJ1-4, is KAGVTQTPRYLIKTRGQQVTLSCSPISGHRSVSWYQQTPGQGLQFLFEYFSETQRNKGNFPGRFSGRQFSNSRSEMNVSTLELGDSALYLCASRTRTDEKLFFGSGTQLSVL.

This clonotype was seen a handful of times. The V and J genes are TRBV6-2 or TRBV6-3 and TRBJ1-2, with a tentative D call TRBD1 (6 bases). Trimming removed 5 bases from V and 3 bases from J, with 10 bases in between. The germline V gene has CDR1 MNHEY and CDR2 SVGEGT. This CDR3 has 13 residues. The CDR3 reads CASSARTDYGYTF. CDR3 DNA sequence: TGTGCCAGCAGTGCACGGACAGACTATGGCTACACCTTC.

This clonotype turned up a few times. The V gene is TRBV7-9, the J gene TRBJ2-7, with 10 bases identical to TRBD2. Trimming at V came to 5 bases and at J to 7 bases, leaving 11 bases not matched to a gene. This CDR3 has 15 residues. The germline gives CDR1 SEHNR, CDR2 FQNEAQ (reference sequence). Written as DNA, the CDR3 is TGTGCCAGCAGCCCCTCCCTAGCGGGAGCGTTTGAGCAGTACTTC. As protein: CASSPSLAGAFEQYF.

In its sample, this clonotype was seen a few times. CDR3 coding DNA: TGTGCCAGCAGCTTGGCGGTAGCGCCGGGGCCAGATACGCAGTATTTT. Translation: CASSLAVAPGPDTQYF. The chain joins TRBV5-6 to TRBJ2-3; D might be TRBD1 or TRBD2, each matching 5 bases. CDR1 and CDR2 (germline): SGHDT, YYEEEE. The CDR3 totals 16 residues. V was pared by 0 bases and J by 4 bases, with 15 bases between.

The genes are TRBV4-3 and TRBJ1-2; D is unresolved. Trimming removed 0 bases from V and 3 bases from J, with 14 bases in between. Germline CDR1 reads LGHNA; CDR2 reads YSLEER. This CDR3 contains 16 residues. The CDR3 DNA reads TGCGCCAGCAGCCAAGACCGCTCTGGCCCCTACTATGGCTACACCTTC. Translated, it gives CASSQDRSGPYYGYTF.

The gene calls are TRBV20-1 and TRBJ2-5; 9 bases agree with TRBD1. Germline V gives CDR1 DFQATT, CDR2 SNEGSKA (reference sequence). V gave up 6 bases and J gave up 2 bases; unmatched junction bases: 7. The CDR3 contains 14 residues. CDR3 sequence reads: CSARQGVRQETQYF. CDR3 nucleotide sequence: TGCAGTGCCAGACAGGGGGTGAGGCAAGAGACCCAGTACTTC.

This rearrangement joins TRBV20-1 to TRBJ2-1; 7 bases align to TRBD1. V dropped 4 bases and J dropped 4; count of bases not matched to a gene: 7. CDR1 and CDR2 (germline): DFQATT, SNEGSKA (reference sequence). The CDR3 is made up of 14 amino acids. The CDR3 DNA sequence: TGCAGTGCTAAAAGGACAGGAAATTACAATGAGCAGTTCTTC. It yields the protein CSAKRTGNYNEQFF.

The CDR3 nucleotides read TGTGCCAGCAGCTTAGCAACGGGAGGCTGGAATGAGCAGTTCTTC. Translation: CASSLATGGWNEQFF. V and J are TRBV7-2 and TRBJ2-1, with 7 positions matching TRBD2. The CDR3 loop spans 15 amino acids. V lost 0 bases and J lost 7; bases outside the gene matches: 6. Germline CDR1 SGHTA, CDR2 FQGNSA.

Notes on this clonotype: Its ends do not fully match the called genes, so a read error is possible. The V and J genes are TRBV5-6 and TRBJ2-7; D possibly corresponds to TRBD2 (5 bases). The CDR3 is 13 residues long. The germline V gene encodes CDR1 SGHDT and CDR2 YYEEEE. CDR3 sequence reads: CASRQAGTYEQYF. CDR3 bases: TGCGCCAGCAGGCAGGCCGGGACCTACGAGCAGTACTTC. Based on the CDR3 plus reference TRBV5-6 and TRBJ2-7, the full variable domain is DAGVTQSPTHLIKTRGQQVTLRCSPKSGHDTVSWYQQALGQGPQFIFQYYEEEERQRGNFPDRFSGHQFPNYSSELNVNALLLGDSALYLCASRQAGTYEQYFGPGTRLTVT.

This clonotype is large by share. This chain joins TRBV30 and TRBJ1-2; 8 bases align to TRBD1. The trim removed 1 base at V and 8 bases at J, leaving 12 bases unmatched. The CDR3 contains 15 residues. The germline CDR1 and CDR2 sequences are GTSNPN and SVGIG (reference sequence). The CDR3, as DNA: TGTGCCTGGAGTGGATCAGGGGGCGAACGACACGGCTACACCTTC. Protein sequence: CAWSGSGGERHGYTF. The variable domain in full, completed from reference TRBV30 and TRBJ1-2, reads SQTIHQWPATLVQPVGSPLSLECTVEGTSNPNLYWYRQAAGRGLQLLFYSVGIGQISSEVPQNLSASRPQDRQFILSSKKLLLSDSGFYLCAWSGSGGERHGYTFGSGTRLTVV.

J is TRBJ2-7 and V is TRBV20-1; D is unclear. Germline assignment: CDR1 DFQATT and CDR2 SNEGSKA (reference sequence). This CDR3 comprises 14 residues. The V gene lost 0 bases and the J gene lost 0 bases, with 9 bases spanning the gap. The CDR3 is CSARDRGFSYEQYF. In nucleotides, the CDR3 is TGCAGTGCTAGAGATCGCGGATTCTCCTACGAGCAGTACTTC.

The CDR3 protein is CASRGQGLNTEAFF. In DNA form, the CDR3 reads TGTGCCAGTAGGGGACAGGGTTTGAACACTGAAGCTTTCTTT. The chain combines TRBV19 with TRBJ1-1; 9 bases align to TRBD1. Germline values: CDR1 LNHDA, CDR2 SQIVND (reference sequence). V lost 6 bases, J lost 0 bases, and 2 bases stayed unmatched. The CDR3 is 14 amino acids.

This chain connects TRBV6-2 or TRBV6-3 to TRBJ1-2; D gene ambiguous. CDR3 length: 14 amino acids. From germline, CDR1 is MNHEY and CDR2 SVGEGT. Deletions cut 4 bases from V and 8 bases from J, with 17 bases between. The CDR3 region is CASSLSEVSLGYTF. The CDR3 DNA sequence: TGTGCCAGCAGTTTGTCGGAAGTAAGCTTGGGCTACACCTTC.

The chain uses TRBV12-3 or TRBV12-4 and TRBJ1-5; D might be TRBD1 (5 bases). CDR3 length equals 13 residues. Trimming shortened V by 5 bases and J by 5 bases, and 10 bases separated the two germline ends. The CDR3 is CASSTGTHQPQHF. The CDR3 DNA sequence: TGTGCCAGCAGTACCGGGACCCATCAGCCCCAGCATTTT.

Remarks on this clonotype: With a much larger clone just one base away, this may be a read error. The chain couples TRBV29-1 to TRBJ2-5, with D tentatively TRBD2 (5 bases). The V end lost 6 bases, the J end lost 0 bases, and 17 bases lay between the germline ends. Per germline, CDR1 SQVTM and CDR2 ANQGSEA. The CDR3 length is 15 residues. The CDR3 region has the DNA TGCAGCGTCGTCCGCGGAGGCGGAGACCAAGAGACCCAGTACTTC. Its protein product is CSVVRGGGDQETQYF.

In its sample, this clonotype was seen a few times. The chain employs TRBV19 and TRBJ2-2; 7 positions match TRBD2. The CDR3 covers 14 residues. The ends lost 7 bases at V and 0 bases at J; junction bases unmatched: 2. The germline V gene encodes CDR1 LNHDA and CDR2 SQIVND (reference sequence). The CDR3 sequence: CASIAGANTGELFF. The CDR3 nucleotides read TGTGCCAGTATTGCGGGAGCGAACACCGGGGAGCTGTTTTTT.

This clonotype is deemed large (0.1 to 1%). The CDR3 DNA is TGCAGCGTTGTACTTCTAGCGTCCTACTCCTACGAGCAGTACTTC. It yields the protein CSVVLLASYSYEQYF. The chain couples TRBV29-1 to TRBJ2-7; perhaps TRBD2 as D (6 bases). V lost 4 bases, J lost 0 bases, and 16 bases lay in between. The CDR3 sequence is 15 residues long. Germline-derived CDR1 and CDR2 are SQVTM and ANQGSEA.

This chain joins TRBV7-9 and TRBJ1-4; D call uncertain. V lost 3 bases, J lost 8 bases, and 13 bases lay in between. CDR3 length: 14 amino acids. Germline CDR1 SEHNR, CDR2 FQNEAQ (reference sequence). CDR3 in DNA: TGTGCCAGCAGCTTTCCCCAAACAGCAGAAAAACTGTTTTTT. This encodes CASSFPQTAEKLFF.

V is TRBV5-1 and J is TRBJ2-7; D gene ambiguous. Germline V gene data show CDR1 as SGHRS and CDR2 as YFSETQ. The CDR3 runs to 12 residues. V shed 4 bases and J shed 0 bases, with 5 bases lying between them. CDR3 loop: CASSVSSYEQYF. The CDR3 DNA reads as TGCGCCAGCAGCGTCAGCTCCTACGAGCAGTACTTC.

The V call is TRBV6-6, the J call TRBJ1-5; 8 bases match TRBD1. The J segment lost 4 bases and the V segment lost 6 bases, leaving 5 bases of the junction unmatched. The CDR3 is 14 amino acids. CDR1 and CDR2 (germline): MNHNY, SVGAGI (reference sequence). In DNA form, the CDR3 reads TGTGCCAGCAGACCCGGGACAGGAAATCAGCCCCAGCATTTT. This translates into CASRPGTGNQPQHF.

This clonotype came up a few times. The genes are TRBV7-2 and TRBJ1-4, with D unclear. V was shortened by 6 bases and J by 4 bases, with 12 bases between the two germline ends. The CDR3 consists of 14 residues. Looked up from germline, CDR1 is SGHTA and CDR2 is FQGNSA. In DNA, the CDR3 is TGTGCCAGCAGGAGGACGTCGGATAATGAAAAACTGTTTTTT. Translating gives CASRRTSDNEKLFF.

Comments on this clonotype: Its ends do not fully match the called genes, so a read error is possible. The chain combines TRBV6-4 with TRBJ2-2; TRBD1 aligns across 7 bases. The CDR3 has 15 residues. Germline V lookup: CDR1 MRHNA, CDR2 SNTAGT. In DNA, the CDR3 is TGTTCCAGCAGCAAACGGGACAGCAACACCGGGGAGCTGTTTTTT. It specifies CSSSKRDSNTGELFF.